Shown below are 6 T cell receptor beta chains from a single sample sequenced in a study of T cell responses to AZD1222 COVID-19 vaccine. TCRdb's table, derived via immunoSEQ multiplex PCR, lists solely in-frame clones and lacks some. The data show some 110,000 clones, with around 88% seen just once and approximately 9.6% held by the top ten. Sequenced material: peripheral blood, taken on day 0 of AZD1222 vaccination. Every receptor here comes from an adult in good health.

V usage is TRBV7-3 and J usage is TRBJ2-2; 8 nucleotides align to TRBD1. Germline trimming cut 5 bases from V and 5 bases from J; bases unmatched to any gene: 7. The CDR3 is made up of 15 amino acids. Germline CDR1 SGHTA, CDR2 FQGTGA. CDR3 region: CASSPPGQVTGELFF. CDR3 nucleotide sequence: TGTGCCAGCAGCCCGCCGGGACAGGTTACCGGGGAGCTGTTTTTT. The entire variable domain, with the rest obtained from reference TRBV7-3 and TRBJ2-2, is as follows: GAGVSQTPSNKVTEKGKYVELRCDPISGHTALYWYRQSLGQGPEFLIYFQGTGAADDSGLPNDRFFAVRPEGSVSTLKIQRTERGDSAVYLCASSPPGQVTGELFFGEGSRLTVL.

The chain uses TRBV11-2 and TRBJ1-3; 10 bases match TRBD1. CDR3 length: 16 amino acids. From germline, CDR1 is SGHAT and CDR2 FQNNGV. The V and J ends lost 4 bases and 4 bases, in that order; junction bases with no gene match: 7. CDR3 nucleotide sequence: TGTGCCAGCAGCTCCCGGACAGGGGGAATCGGAAACACCATATATTTT. It codes for CASSSRTGGIGNTIYF. Based on the CDR3 plus reference TRBV11-2 and TRBJ1-3, the full variable domain is EAGVAQSPRYKIIEKRQSVAFWCNPISGHATLYWYQQILGQGPKLLIQFQNNGVVDDSQLPKDRFSAERLKGVDSTLKIQPAKLEDSAVYLCASSSRTGGIGNTIYFGEGSWLTVV.

This clone was seen just once. The chain is built from TRBV24-1 and TRBJ2-2, with D possibly matching TRBD2 (6 bases). The V end lost 0 bases, the J end lost 5 bases, and 6 bases lay between the germline ends. The CDR3 contains 14 residues. The germline V gene encodes CDR1 KGHDR and CDR2 SFDVKD. The CDR3 is CATSDLGGTGELFF. CDR3 nucleotide sequence: TGTGCCACCAGTGATTTGGGGGGGACCGGGGAGCTGTTTTTT.

The J gene is TRBJ2-7, the V gene TRBV6-6, with TRBD2 matching 16 bases. Trimming removed 6 bases from V and 3 bases from J; junction bases left unmatched: 2. The CDR3 is 15 residues long. The germline CDR1 and CDR2 sequences are MNHNY and SVGAGI (reference sequence). In nucleotides, the CDR3 is TGTGCCAGCAGCGGGACTAGCGGGAGGGTCTACGAGCAGTACTTC. This gives the protein CASSGTSGRVYEQYF.

This sequence joins TRBV21-1 and TRBJ2-7; the table's D gene call, TRBD2, was not cross checked with the DNA. TRBV21-1 is noted as a pseudogene. This CDR3 is built from 16 residues. CDR3 sequence (DNA): TGTGCCAGCAGCAAACAGGGACTGCAGAGCTCCTACGAGCAGTACTTC. Amino acids: CASSKQGLQSSYEQYF.

The chain uses TRBV29-1 and TRBJ2-3; 11 bases map to TRBD1. Trimming cost V 6 bases and J 1 base; bases outside gene matches: 6. The CDR3 covers 15 residues. CDR1 SQVTM and CDR2 ANQGSEA come from the germline V gene. The CDR3 DNA reads TGCAGCGTCGACCGGGGACAGGGGGGCACAGATACGCAGTATTTT. It translates to CSVDRGQGGTDTQYF.